This T cell receptor beta chain appears in the sequencing data of a study of shared clonotypes between healthy human individuals (dated by TCRdb to between 2020 and 2021). As for the study more broadly: The cohort included a few men and a couple of women between 18 and 49 years of age. To estimate repertoire size and how much clonotype sharing occurs between individuals, the study deeply sequenced the blood TCR repertoires of several healthy adults. Libraries were prepared and TCR repertoires were sequenced by different laboratories using diverse techniques, in order to increase sequencing depth and limit assay-specific biases. Each donor's leukapheresis produced roughly between about 0.9 and 9.5 billion PBMCs. Paper-wide results and their limitations: Based on pairwise subsampling, the degree of clonotype sharing among donors was expected to be affected by sequencing depth. Only blood was sampled, and tissue TCR repertoires likely differ from those in blood. Because the study included only a small number of donors, the genetic and exposure-history diversity represented was limited.

The donors were healthy, HIV-negative adults who had no recently reported acute infections or vaccinations. Only Caucasian adults living in Nashville, Tennessee, USA were represented among the donors. For unsorted samples, 90 million or so PBMCs were counted, and genomic DNA was extracted using the QIAamp DNA Blood Mini kit. Blood was obtained by leukapheresis, after which PBMCs were separated by Ficoll-Histopaque density gradient centrifugation and cryopreserved in liquid nitrogen vapor phase. TCR CDR3 regions were amplified from genomic DNA by multiplex PCR using the deep immunoSEQ assay. Extracted genomic DNA from each cell subset was distributed evenly across all wells of several immunoSEQ 96-well plates, and each plate was treated as a replicate. For unsorted PBMC, about 300 ng of genomic DNA, equivalent to approximately 30,000 T cell genomes, went into each replicate PCR. Genomic DNA from unsorted PBMC was sequenced over ten immunoSEQ deep assay plates. The purified libraries were quantified using a Qubit 3.0 fluorometer, sized with a Bioanalyzer 2100, and then quantified again using the KAPA Library Quantification kit. Each immunoSEQ 96-well plate was sequenced on its own single-read 150-cycle Illumina NextSeq 550 flow cell. The published analysis was carried out like this. Because the immunoSEQ output held only junctional sequences and lacked quality scores, the filtering could not match the filtering applied to full-length reads. To assign V/J genes and CDR3, sequences were annotated using PyIR, a Python wrapper for IgBLAST v1.9, with IMGT germline references. Reads with weak V/J assignments (E-value above 1e-6), missing CDR3, stop codons, out-of-frame junctions, or ambiguous translated residues were removed. V3J clonotypes were defined as sequences sharing an identical inferred V gene, J gene, and CDR3 amino acid sequence. Percentage overlap between repertoires was calculated by dividing the number of shared unique clonotypes by the size of the smaller repertoire. Richness of each repertoire was evaluated using RTK rarefaction, the Chao1 estimator, and Recon v2.1 estimates of unobserved clonotypes. Here the immuneACCESS table is served through TCRdb, limited to in-frame sequences with V and J called. Missing clones are a known gap in these copies; in checked studies unresolved V genes cover under half, and the rest lacks a known reason. The V and J calls and clone size are taken from that table; D and trimming were inferred from the DNA. The sample table records some 530,000 clones; almost 80% of these occur just once. Of the sample, around 11% is held by the ten largest clones.

A word on this clone: Its binding antigen is unknown. Base qualities are not at hand, and no much larger clone is one base apart.

Sequenced: PBMCs. The clonotype originates from a woman in her thirties or forties in good health. Some clones in this sample may be carry-over from other donors' samples.

Read as DNA, the sequence is TGTGCCAGCAGCTTAGATACGGGACAGGGGGAAGAGCAGTACTTC. Protein translation: CASSLDTGQGEEQYF. This chain joins TRBV7-6 to TRBJ2-7, and TRBD1 matches 11 of the central bases. The CDR3 contains 15 residues, cysteine and phenylalanine counted. The DNA shown is the 45-base CDR3, in frame from base 1. In the germline V gene, CDR1 corresponds to SGHVS and CDR2 to FNYEAQ. After removal of 1 base from V and 7 bases from J, the junction retains 6 bases not matched to a gene.